This T cell receptor (beta chain) is from a study of cytomegalovirus exposure and HLA in healthy donors. CDR3 length: 20 amino acids. Germline CDR1 reads MRHNA; CDR2 reads SNTAGT. The PCR was carried out with 60 Vbeta primers and 13 Jbeta primers. Some clones are missing from TCRdb's copy, which holds only in-frame ones; the method was immunoSEQ multiplex PCR. This table has under 200,000 clones, approximately 78% appearing once. Comments on this clone: At one end, the junction sequence differs from germline, possibly due to a read error.

Sequencing was performed on PBMCs. This sequence was found in a woman between 18 and 29 years old in good health and CMV-seronegative. V gene TRBV6-4 combines with J gene TRBJ2-5; 8 bases map to TRBD1. The CDR3 is CASSDWQGATPGHPQGTQYF. The CDR3 DNA follows: TGTGCCAGCAGTGATTGGCAGGGGGCCACTCCGGGACACCCGCAAGGGACCCAGTACTTC.